This T cell receptor beta chain came from a study of cytomegalovirus exposure and HLA in healthy donors. CDR3 length: 14 residues. V lost 4 bases and J lost 5, with 12 bases in between. CDR1 is LNHDA and CDR2 is SQIVND in the germline V gene (reference sequence). Remarks on this clone: Its antigen is undetermined.

Study outcomes and limitations: TCR association rates varied by HLA locus in a later analysis, with DRB1 highest and HLA-C lowest.

It was with 60 Vbeta and 13 Jbeta primers that the PCR ran. Here immunoSEQ multiplex PCR was the method, and the copy in TCRdb shows in-frame clones only, minus some. Among approximately 150,000 clones listed, about three quarters were seen once. The rearrangement links TRBV19 to TRBJ2-1, with D perhaps matching TRBD2 (5 bases). Source material: PBMCs. The clonotype comes from a woman between 18 and 30 years old in good health and CMV-seronegative. CDR3 residues: CASSRASQDNEQFF. The CDR3 region has the DNA TGTGCCAGTAGTAGGGCTAGCCAGGACAATGAGCAGTTCTTC.